This T cell receptor (beta chain) was found in a study of shared clonotypes between healthy human individuals. The V gene's germline CDR1 is SGHNT and CDR2 YYREEE (reference sequence). There are 16 residues in the CDR3. Trimming took 5 bases from V and 2 from J; bases not matched to a gene: 5. Notes on the study in general: Clonotypes shared by all four sorted-subset donors had higher generation probabilities than non-shared clonotypes.

The data were produced by immunoSEQ multiplex PCR, yet TCRdb's version contains in-frame clones alone and is incomplete. This sample has about 110,000 clones, with about 66% found just once. Donors were healthy HIV-negative adults without recently reported acute infections or vaccinations. CD8 memory merged CD45RO+ with CCR7-negative CD45RA+ TemRA cells. A word on this clone: The antigen is undetermined.

Sequencing was done on a sample of memory CD8+ T cells sorted from blood. Subset defined: CD45RO+ cells pooled with CCR7-negative TemRA cells. This receptor was obtained from a woman aged 30 to 39 in good health. This chain connects TRBV5-4 to TRBJ2-2, with TRBD2 matching 11 bases. The CDR3 sequence is CASRAGTSGNTGELFF. CDR3 nucleotides: TGTGCCAGCAGGGCAGGGACTAGCGGCAACACCGGGGAGCTGTTTTTT.